The present TCR beta chain was sequenced within a study of blood T cell repertoires in COVID-19. This CDR3 is 17 amino acids long. The germline CDR1 and CDR2 sequences are MDHEN and SYDVKM. The V gene end was trimmed by 3 bases and the J gene end by 0 bases; junction bases not matched to a gene: 10. In the original analysis: Reference gene primer amplification yielded estimated nucleated cell counts. The assay was immunoSEQ multiplex PCR, and TCRdb's table has in-frame clones only and misses some. The DNA gave D and trimming, while V, J and clone size come from that table. Of roughly 350,000 clones listed, 70% to 90% were seen once; the top ten hold about 10%.

V is TRBV28 and J is TRBJ1-2; 7 nucleotides line up with TRBD1. The origin of this receptor is a woman younger than 45 with COVID-19, enrolled during active disease. The sample was peripheral blood. The CDR3, as DNA: TGTGCCAGCAGTTTTGATGGACAGGTCATACCTAACTATGGCTACACCTTC. Translation: CASSFDGQVIPNYGYTF.